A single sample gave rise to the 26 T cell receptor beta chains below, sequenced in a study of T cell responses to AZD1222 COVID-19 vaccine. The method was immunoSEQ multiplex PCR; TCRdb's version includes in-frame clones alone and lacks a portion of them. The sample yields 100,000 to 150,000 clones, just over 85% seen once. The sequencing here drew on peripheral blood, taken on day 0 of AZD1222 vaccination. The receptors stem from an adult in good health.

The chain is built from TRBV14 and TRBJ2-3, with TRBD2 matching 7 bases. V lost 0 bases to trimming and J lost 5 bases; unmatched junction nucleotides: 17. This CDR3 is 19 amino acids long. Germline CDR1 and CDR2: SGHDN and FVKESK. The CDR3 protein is CASSQDLFAQGRGVDTQYF. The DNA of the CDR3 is TGTGCCAGCAGCCAAGATCTTTTCGCGCAGGGTCGGGGGGTAGATACGCAGTATTTT.

The CDR3 bases are TGTGCCAGTAGTACTGAAGGGGGTTGGCGCAATCAGCCCCAGCATTTT. Translating gives CASSTEGGWRNQPQHF. The V and J genes are TRBV19 and TRBJ1-5; D is perhaps TRBD1 (6 bases). Germline values: CDR1 LNHDA, CDR2 SQIVND (reference sequence). This CDR3 comprises 16 residues. With 4 bases removed from V and 2 bases from J, the gap between germline ends came to 15 bases.

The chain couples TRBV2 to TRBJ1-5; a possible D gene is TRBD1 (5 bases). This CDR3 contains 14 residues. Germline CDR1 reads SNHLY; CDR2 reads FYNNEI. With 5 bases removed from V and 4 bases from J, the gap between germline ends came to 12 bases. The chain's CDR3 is CASSYQGSNQPQHF. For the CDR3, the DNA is TGTGCCAGCAGTTACCAGGGAAGTAATCAGCCCCAGCATTTT.

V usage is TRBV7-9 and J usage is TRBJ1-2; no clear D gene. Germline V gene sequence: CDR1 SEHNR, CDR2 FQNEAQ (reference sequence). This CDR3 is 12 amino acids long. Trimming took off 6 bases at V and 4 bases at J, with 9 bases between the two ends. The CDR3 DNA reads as TGTGCCAGCAGAGGAGAGTTCTATGGCTACACCTTC. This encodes CASRGEFYGYTF.

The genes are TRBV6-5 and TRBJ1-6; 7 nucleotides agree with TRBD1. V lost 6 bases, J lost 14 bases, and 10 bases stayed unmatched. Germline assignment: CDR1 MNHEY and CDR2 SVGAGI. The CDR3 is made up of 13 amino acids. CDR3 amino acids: CASSGQDFGSLHF. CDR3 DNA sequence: TGTGCCAGCAGCGGACAGGATTTCGGATCCCTCCACTTT.

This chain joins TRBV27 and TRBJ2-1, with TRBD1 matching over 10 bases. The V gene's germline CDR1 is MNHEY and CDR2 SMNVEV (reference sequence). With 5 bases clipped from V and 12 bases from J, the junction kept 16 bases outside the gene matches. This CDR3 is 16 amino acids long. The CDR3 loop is CASSPGRDRGSFGQFF. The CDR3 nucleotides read TGTGCCAGCAGTCCTGGACGGGACAGGGGCTCATTTGGGCAGTTCTTC.

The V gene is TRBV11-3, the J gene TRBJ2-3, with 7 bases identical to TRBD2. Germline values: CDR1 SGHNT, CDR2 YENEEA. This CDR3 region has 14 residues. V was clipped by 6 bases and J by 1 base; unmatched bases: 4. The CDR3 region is CASRRAGGTDTQYF. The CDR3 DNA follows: TGTGCCAGCAGACGGGCGGGAGGCACAGATACGCAGTATTTT.

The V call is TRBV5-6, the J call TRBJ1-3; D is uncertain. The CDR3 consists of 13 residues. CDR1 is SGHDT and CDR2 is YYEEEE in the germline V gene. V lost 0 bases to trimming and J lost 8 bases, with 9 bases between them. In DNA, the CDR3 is TGTGCCAGCAGCTTGGAACAGAGGCACACCATATATTTT. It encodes CASSLEQRHTIYF.

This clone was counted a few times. The CDR3 DNA sequence: TGTGCCAGCAGCGCTGACCCGGGACAGGGGCTACAAGGCTATGGCTACACCTTC. It translates to CASSADPGQGLQGYGYTF. The V and J genes are TRBV7-9 and TRBJ1-2, with 10 bases fitting TRBD1. The CDR3 is made up of 18 amino acids. With 5 bases clipped from V and 4 bases from J, the junction kept 16 bases outside the gene matches. The V gene's germline CDR1 is SEHNR and CDR2 FQNEAQ (reference sequence).

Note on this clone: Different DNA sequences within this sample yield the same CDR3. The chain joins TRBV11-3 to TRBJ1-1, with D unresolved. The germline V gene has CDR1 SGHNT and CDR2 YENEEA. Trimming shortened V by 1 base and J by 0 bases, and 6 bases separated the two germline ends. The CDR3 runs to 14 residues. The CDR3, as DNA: TGTGCCAGCAGCTTAGGAGGTCTGAACACTGAAGCTTTCTTT. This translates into CASSLGGLNTEAFF.

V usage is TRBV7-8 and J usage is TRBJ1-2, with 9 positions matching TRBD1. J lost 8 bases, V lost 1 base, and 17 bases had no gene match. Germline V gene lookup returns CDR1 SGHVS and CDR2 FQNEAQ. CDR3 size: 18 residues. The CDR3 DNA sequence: TGTGCCAGCAGCTTAGTACGGTTCCGGGACAGGGAATATGACGGCTACACCTTC. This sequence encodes CASSLVRFRDREYDGYTF.

CDR3 DNA: TGTGCCAGCAGTGTGGGACAGGGAACTGAAGCTTTCTTT. This gives the protein CASSVGQGTEAFF. V is TRBV2 and J is TRBJ1-1; 9 bases align to TRBD1. The CDR3 totals 13 residues. Germline assignment: CDR1 SNHLY and CDR2 FYNNEI. V lost 4 bases and J lost 5; bases outside the gene matches: 2.

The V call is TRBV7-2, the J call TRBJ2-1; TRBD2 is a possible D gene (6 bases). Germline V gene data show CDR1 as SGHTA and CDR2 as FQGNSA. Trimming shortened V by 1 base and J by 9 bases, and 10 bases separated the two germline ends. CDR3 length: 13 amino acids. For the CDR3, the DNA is TGTGCCAGCAGCTTAGGACGGGGGATTGAGCAGTTCTTC. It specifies CASSLGRGIEQFF.

The CDR3 region has the DNA TGTGCCAGCAGCTACAGGGGGTGGTACGAGCAGTACTTC. This translates into CASSYRGWYEQYF. This chain links TRBV7-9 with TRBJ2-7; 8 bases are a match to TRBD1. Germline CDR1 and CDR2: SEHNR and FQNEAQ (reference sequence). The CDR3 spans 13 residues. The V gene end was trimmed by 4 bases and the J gene end by 4 bases; junction bases not matched to a gene: 3. The full variable domain, in which reference TRBV7-9 and TRBJ2-7 provide the parts outside the CDR3, is DTGVSQNPRHKITKRGQNVTFRCDPISEHNRLYWYRQTLGQGPEFLTYFQNEAQLEKSRLLSDRFSAERPKGSFSTLEIQRTEQGDSAMYLCASSYRGWYEQYFGPGTRLTVT.

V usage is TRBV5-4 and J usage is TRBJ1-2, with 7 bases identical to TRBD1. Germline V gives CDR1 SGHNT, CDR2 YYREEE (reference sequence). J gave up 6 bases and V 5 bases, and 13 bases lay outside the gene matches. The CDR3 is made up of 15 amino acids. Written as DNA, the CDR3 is TGTGCCAGCAGACTAGGGGGCCCTCCGATACATGGCTACACCTTC. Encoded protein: CASRLGGPPIHGYTF.

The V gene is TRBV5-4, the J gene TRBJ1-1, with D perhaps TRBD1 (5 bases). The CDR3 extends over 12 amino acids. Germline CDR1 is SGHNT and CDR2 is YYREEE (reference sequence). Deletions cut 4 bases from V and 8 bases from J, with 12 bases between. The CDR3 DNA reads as TGTGCCAGCAGCCGGGGACTTTCGGAAGCTTTCTTT. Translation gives CASSRGLSEAFF.

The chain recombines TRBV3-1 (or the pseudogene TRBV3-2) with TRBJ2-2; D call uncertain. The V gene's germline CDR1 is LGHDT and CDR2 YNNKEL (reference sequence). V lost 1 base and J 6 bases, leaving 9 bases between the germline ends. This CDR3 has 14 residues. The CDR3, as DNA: TGTGCCAGCAGCCAAGTTCACAGTTCCGGGGAGCTGTTTTTT. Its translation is CASSQVHSSGELFF.

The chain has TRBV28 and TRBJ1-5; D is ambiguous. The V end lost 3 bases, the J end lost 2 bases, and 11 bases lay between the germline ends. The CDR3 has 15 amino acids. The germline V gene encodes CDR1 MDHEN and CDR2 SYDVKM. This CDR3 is CASSFSPGGNQPQHF. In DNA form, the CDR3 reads TGTGCCAGCAGTTTTTCTCCCGGGGGCAATCAGCCCCAGCATTTT.

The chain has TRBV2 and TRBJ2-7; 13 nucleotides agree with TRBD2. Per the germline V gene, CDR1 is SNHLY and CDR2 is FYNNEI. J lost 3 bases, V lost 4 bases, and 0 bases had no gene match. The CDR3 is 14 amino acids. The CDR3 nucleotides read TGTGCCAGCAGTGGACTAGCGGGGGGCTACGAGCAGTACTTC. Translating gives CASSGLAGGYEQYF.

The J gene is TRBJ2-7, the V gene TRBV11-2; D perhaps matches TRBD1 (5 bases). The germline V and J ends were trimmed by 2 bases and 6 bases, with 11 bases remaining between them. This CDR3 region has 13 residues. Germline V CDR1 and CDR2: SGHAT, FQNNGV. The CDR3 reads CASSLILGVEQYF. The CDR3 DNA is TGTGCCAGCAGCTTAATTCTAGGGGTCGAGCAGTACTTC.

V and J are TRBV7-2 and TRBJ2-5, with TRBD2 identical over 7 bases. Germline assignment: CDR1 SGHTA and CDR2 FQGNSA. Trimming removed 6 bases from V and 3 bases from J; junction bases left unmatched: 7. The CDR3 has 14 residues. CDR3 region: CASRTTGGKETQYF. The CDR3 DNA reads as TGTGCCAGCAGAACGACGGGGGGAAAAGAGACCCAGTACTTC.

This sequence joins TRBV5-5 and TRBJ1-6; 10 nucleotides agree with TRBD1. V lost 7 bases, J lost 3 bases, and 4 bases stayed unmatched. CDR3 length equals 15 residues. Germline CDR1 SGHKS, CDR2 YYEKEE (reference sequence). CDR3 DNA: TGTGCCAGCTCTGGGACAGGGGTCTATAATTCACCCCTCCACTTT. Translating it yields CASSGTGVYNSPLHF.

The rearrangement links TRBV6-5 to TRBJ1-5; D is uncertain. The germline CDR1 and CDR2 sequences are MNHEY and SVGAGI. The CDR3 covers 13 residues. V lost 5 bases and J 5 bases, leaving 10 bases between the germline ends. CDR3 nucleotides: TGTGCCAGCAGTAGGGAGATCGATCAGCCCCAGCATTTT. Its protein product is CASSREIDQPQHF.

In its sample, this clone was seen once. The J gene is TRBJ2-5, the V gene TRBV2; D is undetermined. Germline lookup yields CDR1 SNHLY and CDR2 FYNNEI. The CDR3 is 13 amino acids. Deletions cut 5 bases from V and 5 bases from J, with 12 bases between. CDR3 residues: CASSLAGSETQYF. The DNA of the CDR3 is TGTGCCAGCAGTCTTGCCGGCTCTGAGACCCAGTACTTC.

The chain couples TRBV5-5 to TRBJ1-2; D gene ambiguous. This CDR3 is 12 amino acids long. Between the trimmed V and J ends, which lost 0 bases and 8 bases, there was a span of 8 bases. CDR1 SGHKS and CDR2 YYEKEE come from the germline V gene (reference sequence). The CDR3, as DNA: TGTGCCAGCAGCTTGGAAGTCCTGGGCTACACCTTC. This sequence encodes CASSLEVLGYTF.

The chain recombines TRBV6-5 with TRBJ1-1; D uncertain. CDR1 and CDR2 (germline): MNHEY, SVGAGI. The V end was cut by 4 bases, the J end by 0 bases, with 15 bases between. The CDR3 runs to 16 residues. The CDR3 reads CASSFRSLIMNTEAFF. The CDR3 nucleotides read TGTGCCAGCAGTTTTAGGTCCCTTATCATGAACACTGAAGCTTTCTTT.